Below are 13 T cell receptor beta chains sequenced from a single sample in a study of blood T cell repertoires in COVID-19. Clones were sequenced by immunoSEQ multiplex PCR, and TCRdb holds only the in-frame ones, with some missing. The sample lists 200,000 to 300,000 clones; 75% to 90% were seen once. What was sequenced was PBMCs or T cells enriched from blood (not recorded which). The receptors were sampled from a man aged 45-65 years who had been exposed to COVID-19.

This clone came up once. V and J are TRBV5-1 and TRBJ2-7, with D maybe TRBD2 (6 bases). V gave up 4 bases and J gave up 1 base, with 18 bases separating them. This CDR3 contains 16 residues. Germline assignment: CDR1 SGHRS and CDR2 YFSETQ. CDR3 amino acids: CASSPGYGGGSYEQYV. DNA of the CDR3: TGCGCCAGCAGCCCGGGTTATGGGGGAGGTTCCTACGAGCAGTACGTC.

The rearrangement links TRBV5-1 to TRBJ2-1, with 14 bases fitting TRBD2. Germline CDR1 reads SGHRS; CDR2 reads YFSETQ. V lost 1 base, J lost 0 bases, and 3 bases stayed unmatched. This CDR3 region has 18 residues. CDR3 sequence reads: CASSLRTSGGTSYNEQFF. The CDR3 DNA follows: TGCGCCAGCAGCTTGCGGACTAGCGGGGGGACCTCCTACAATGAGCAGTTCTTC. The full variable domain, with the rest looked up from reference TRBV5-1 and TRBJ2-1, is KAGVTQTPRYLIKTRGQQVTLSCSPISGHRSVSWYQQTPGQGLQFLFEYFSETQRNKGNFPGRFSGRQFSNSRSEMNVSTLELGDSALYLCASSLRTSGGTSYNEQFFGPGTRLTVL.

The rearrangement uses TRBV5-4 and TRBJ1-6; TRBD1 aligns across 9 bases. The junction had 8 bases not matched to a gene; V was cut back by 4 bases and J by 6 bases. This CDR3 has 16 amino acids. Germline V gene sequence: CDR1 SGHNT, CDR2 YYREEE (reference sequence). CDR3 nucleotide sequence: TGTGCCAGCAGCAACCCGGACAGGGGTCGTAATTCACCCCTCCACTTT. Protein product: CASSNPDRGRNSPLHF.

The V and J genes are TRBV5-1 and TRBJ2-5; maybe TRBD2 (5 bases). Trimming removed 4 bases from V and 7 bases from J, with 20 bases in between. The CDR3 sequence is 15 residues long. Germline V gene data show CDR1 as SGHRS and CDR2 as YFSETQ. CDR3 residues: CASSQETAPSGTQYF. The CDR3 coding sequence is TGCGCCAGCAGCCAAGAGACGGCACCAAGCGGGACCCAGTACTTC.

The chain couples TRBV4-2 to TRBJ2-3, with 10 bases identical to TRBD2. The CDR3 loop spans 18 amino acids. With V trimmed by 0 bases and J by 3 bases, 9 bases remained unmatched. Germline V CDR1 and CDR2: LGHNA, YNFKEQ. The CDR3 region is CASSQDPVAGGRTDTQYF. CDR3 DNA sequence: TGTGCCAGCAGCCAAGACCCTGTAGCGGGGGGAAGAACAGATACGCAGTATTTT.

This chain links TRBV19 with TRBJ1-4, with D tentatively TRBD1 (5 bases). Germline CDR1 and CDR2: LNHDA and SQIVND (reference sequence). Deletions cut 5 bases from V and 10 bases from J, with 14 bases between. The CDR3 runs 13 residues. The CDR3 reads CASSLPGLPKLFF. CDR3 DNA: TGTGCCAGTAGTTTACCGGGACTACCAAAACTGTTTTTT.

DNA of the CDR3: TGTGCCACCAGCAGGGGGGGACACCAAGAGACCCAGTACTTC. This gives the protein CATSRGGHQETQYF. The V call is TRBV15, the J call TRBJ2-5; D is perhaps TRBD2 (6 bases). V lost 3 bases and J lost 0, with 8 bases in between. CDR3 length: 14 amino acids. Looked up from germline, CDR1 is LNHNV and CDR2 is YYDKDF (reference sequence). Complete variable domain (other parts from reference TRBV15 and TRBJ2-5): DAMVIQNPRYQVTQFGKPVTLSCSQTLNHNVMYWYQQKSSQAPKLLFHYYDKDFNNEADTPDNFQSRRPNTSFCFLDIRSPGLGDTAMYLCATSRGGHQETQYFGPGTRLLVL.

The V gene is TRBV27, the J gene TRBJ1-1; 10 positions match TRBD1. Germline values: CDR1 MNHEY, CDR2 SMNVEV (reference sequence). V shed 6 bases and J 3 bases; nucleotides not matched to a gene: 7. This CDR3 contains 15 residues. The CDR3 DNA sequence: TGTGCCAGCAGGCCGACAGGGGGCATTGACACTGAAGCTTTCTTT. Amino acids: CASRPTGGIDTEAFF.

The CDR3 sequence: CASSIEWGQPHNEKLFF. CDR3 nucleotides: TGTGCCAGTAGTATAGAGTGGGGGCAGCCTCACAATGAAAAACTGTTTTTT. The rearrangement links TRBV19 to TRBJ1-4, with D possibly TRBD1 on 6 matching bases. V was cut by 0 bases and J by 5 bases, with 16 bases left in between. The CDR3 runs to 17 residues. Per the germline V gene, CDR1 is LNHDA and CDR2 is SQIVND (reference sequence).

The rearrangement uses TRBV7-3 and TRBJ2-5, with 9 bases that match TRBD1. V lost 5 bases and J lost 5; bases outside the gene matches: 9. CDR1 is SGHTA, CDR2 FQGTGA, per germline. This CDR3 has 15 residues. CDR3 bases: TGTGCCAGCAGCCCCTTGGGACAGGGTGAGGAGACCCAGTACTTC. Translation: CASSPLGQGEETQYF.

This sequence joins TRBV27 and TRBJ1-1, with 7 bases that match TRBD1. J was trimmed by 0 bases and V by 0 bases; bases with no gene match: 10. From germline, CDR1 is MNHEY and CDR2 SMNVEV (reference sequence). The CDR3 has 18 amino acids. The CDR3 nucleotides read TGTGCCAGCAGTTTATCAGGGGGCTGGGCTAAGGTGAACACTGAAGCTTTCTTT. Translation gives CASSLSGGWAKVNTEAFF.

The V and J genes are TRBV5-4 and TRBJ1-3; 9 bases align to TRBD1. The CDR3 contains 16 residues. Trimming cost V 4 bases and J 4 bases; bases outside gene matches: 9. CDR1 is SGHNT, CDR2 YYREEE, per germline (reference sequence). The CDR3 here is CASSPGQGLAGNTIYF. CDR3 sequence (DNA): TGTGCCAGCAGCCCGGGACAGGGTTTGGCAGGAAACACCATATATTTT.

Worth noting for this clone: One junction end disagrees with the germline gene, perhaps due to a read error. J is TRBJ1-2 and V is TRBV5-1; possibly TRBD1 for D (5 bases). The CDR3 contains 18 residues. CDR1 is SGHRS, CDR2 YFSETQ, per germline. The CDR3 is CTSSPADWGGPEIYGYTF. In DNA form, the CDR3 reads TGCACCAGCAGCCCCGCAGATTGGGGGGGACCAGAGATCTATGGCTACACCTTC.